The 4 T cell receptor beta chains listed next were all sequenced from one sample in a study of blood T cell repertoires in COVID-19. Method: immunoSEQ multiplex PCR; TCRdb's copy keeps in-frame clones and lacks some. The sample consists of around 200,000 clones, about 86% of them appearing once. The sequenced sample consisted of peripheral blood. These receptors were taken from a young woman who had recovered from COVID-19.

The chain couples TRBV11-2 to TRBJ2-7, with TRBD2 identical over 16 bases. CDR3 length equals 18 residues. Germline V CDR1 and CDR2: SGHAT, FQNNGV. J was trimmed by 0 bases and V by 5 bases; bases with no gene match: 7. DNA of the CDR3: TGTGCCAGCAGCCCCCCGGGACTAGCGGGGGGGCCCTCCTACGAGCAGTACTTC. Amino acids: CASSPPGLAGGPSYEQYF.

This clone was counted only a few times. A much larger clone is a single base away; this may be a read error. V usage is TRBV6-5 and J usage is TRBJ1-1; weak D call: TRBD1 (5 bases). The CDR3 covers 14 residues. V lost 1 base, J lost 1 base, and 7 bases lay in between. Germline V gene lookup returns CDR1 MNHEY and CDR2 SVGAGI. The CDR3 nucleotides are TGTGCCAGCAGTTACTTAGGGGCGAACACTGAAGCTTTCTTT. Translation gives CASSYLGANTEAFF.

J is TRBJ2-5 and V is TRBV7-9, with D possibly matching TRBD2 (6 bases). Germline V CDR1 and CDR2: SEHNR, FQNEAQ (reference sequence). V lost 5 bases and J lost 5, with 12 bases in between. The CDR3 is 13 amino acids. Written as DNA, the CDR3 is TGTGCCAGCAGCCCCCTAGCGATGGAGACCCAGTACTTC. This codes for CASSPLAMETQYF.

This clone was found once. The J gene is TRBJ2-1, the V gene TRBV7-2; 11 bases fit TRBD2. Germline CDR1 reads SGHTA; CDR2 reads FQGNSA. The CDR3 covers 15 residues. V shed 5 bases, J shed 3 bases, and the junction held 3 bases outside the gene matches. In nucleotides, the CDR3 is TGTGCCAGCAGCCTCGGACTAGCGGGCTACAATGAGCAGTTCTTC. Protein sequence: CASSLGLAGYNEQFF.